The clone carrying this T cell receptor (beta chain) has a count of ten or more. Its antigen is not known. Clones were sequenced by immunoSEQ multiplex PCR, and TCRdb holds only the in-frame ones, with some missing. The table shows around 530,000 clones, with around 78% occurring only once. The CDR3 contains 16 residues. V shed 0 bases and J shed 3 bases, with 15 bases lying between them. The germline V gene has CDR1 LNHNV and CDR2 YYDKDF (reference sequence). The record originates from a study of shared clonotypes between healthy human individuals. Overall study findings and caveats: Among donors, sharing of clonotypes was expected to be affected by sequencing depth.

The V gene is TRBV15, the J gene TRBJ2-7, with a possible D match to TRBD1 (6 bases). The sequenced sample consisted of PBMCs. The source of this sequence is a middle-aged woman in good health. Some clones in this sample may be carry-over from other donors' samples. The DNA for the CDR3 is TGTGCCACCAGCAGAGATTGGACAGAGATGTACTACGAGCAGTACTTC. This gives the protein CATSRDWTEMYYEQYF.